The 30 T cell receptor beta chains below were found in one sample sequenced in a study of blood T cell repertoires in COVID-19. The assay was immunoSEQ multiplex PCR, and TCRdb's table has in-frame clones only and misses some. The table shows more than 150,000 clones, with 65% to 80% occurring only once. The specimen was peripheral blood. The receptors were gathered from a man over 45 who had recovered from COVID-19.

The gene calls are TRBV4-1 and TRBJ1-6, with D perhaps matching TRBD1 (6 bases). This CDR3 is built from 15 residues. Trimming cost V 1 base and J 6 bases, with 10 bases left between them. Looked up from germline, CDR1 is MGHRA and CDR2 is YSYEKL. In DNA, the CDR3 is TGCGCCAGCAGCCAAGTGGCAGGGGCTAATTCACCCCTCCACTTT. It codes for CASSQVAGANSPLHF.

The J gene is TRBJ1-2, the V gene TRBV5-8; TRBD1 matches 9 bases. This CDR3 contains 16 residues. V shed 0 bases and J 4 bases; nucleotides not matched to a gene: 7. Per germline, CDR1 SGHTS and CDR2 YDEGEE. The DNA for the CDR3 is TGTGCCAGCAGCTTGGACAGGGGGCTAGTGGGCTATGGCTACACCTTC. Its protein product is CASSLDRGLVGYGYTF.

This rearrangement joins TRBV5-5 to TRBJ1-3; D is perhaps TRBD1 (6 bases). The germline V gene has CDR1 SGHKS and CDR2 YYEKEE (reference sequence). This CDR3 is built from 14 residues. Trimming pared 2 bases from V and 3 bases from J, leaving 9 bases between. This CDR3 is CASSFQGGGNTIYF. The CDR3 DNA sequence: TGTGCCAGCAGCTTTCAAGGGGGTGGAAACACCATATATTTT.

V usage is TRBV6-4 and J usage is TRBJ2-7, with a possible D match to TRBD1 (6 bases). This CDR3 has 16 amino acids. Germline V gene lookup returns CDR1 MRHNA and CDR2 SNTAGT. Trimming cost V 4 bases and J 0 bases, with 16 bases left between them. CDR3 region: CASSAPGHLSSYEQYF. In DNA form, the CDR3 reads TGTGCCAGCAGTGCCCCGGGACACTTATCCTCCTACGAGCAGTACTTC.

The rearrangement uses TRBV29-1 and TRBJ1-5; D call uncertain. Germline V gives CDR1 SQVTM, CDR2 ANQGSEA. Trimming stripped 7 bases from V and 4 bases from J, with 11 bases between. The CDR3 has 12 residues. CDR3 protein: CSASFFNQPQHF. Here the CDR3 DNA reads TGCAGCGCTAGCTTTTTTAATCAGCCCCAGCATTTT.

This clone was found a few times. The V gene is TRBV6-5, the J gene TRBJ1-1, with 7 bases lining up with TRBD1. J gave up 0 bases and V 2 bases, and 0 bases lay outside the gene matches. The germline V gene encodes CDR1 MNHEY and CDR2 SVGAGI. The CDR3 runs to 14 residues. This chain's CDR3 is CASSYTGVNTEAFF. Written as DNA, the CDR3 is TGTGCCAGCAGTTACACAGGGGTGAACACTGAAGCTTTCTTT.

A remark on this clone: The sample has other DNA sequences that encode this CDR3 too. The CDR3 DNA follows: TGCGCCAGCAGCTTGGCAGGGGGAGAGACCCAGTACTTC. It yields the protein CASSLAGGETQYF. This rearrangement joins TRBV5-1 to TRBJ2-5, with 7 bases aligning to TRBD1. There are 13 residues in the CDR3. Germline V gene lookup returns CDR1 SGHRS and CDR2 YFSETQ. The V and J ends lost 0 bases and 4 bases, in that order; junction bases with no gene match: 0.

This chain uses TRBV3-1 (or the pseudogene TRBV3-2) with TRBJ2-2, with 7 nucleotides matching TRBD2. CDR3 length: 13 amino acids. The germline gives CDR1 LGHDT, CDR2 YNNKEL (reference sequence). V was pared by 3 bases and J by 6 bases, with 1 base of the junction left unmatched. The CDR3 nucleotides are TGTGCCAGCAGCCAGGGGGGGGCCGGGGAGCTGTTTTTT. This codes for CASSQGGAGELFF.

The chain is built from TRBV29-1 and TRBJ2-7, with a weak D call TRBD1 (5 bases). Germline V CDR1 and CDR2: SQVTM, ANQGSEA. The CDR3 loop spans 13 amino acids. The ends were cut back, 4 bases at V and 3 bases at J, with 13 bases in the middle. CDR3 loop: CSVAETRDYEQYF. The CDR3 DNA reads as TGCAGCGTTGCCGAAACCAGGGACTACGAGCAGTACTTC.

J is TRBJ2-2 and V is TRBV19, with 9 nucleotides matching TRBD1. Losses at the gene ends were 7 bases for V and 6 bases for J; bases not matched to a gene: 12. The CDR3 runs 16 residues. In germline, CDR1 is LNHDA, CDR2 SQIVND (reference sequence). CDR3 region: CASTRSGTGSAGELFF. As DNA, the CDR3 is TGTGCCAGTACCCGATCCGGGACAGGGTCGGCCGGGGAGCTGTTTTTT.

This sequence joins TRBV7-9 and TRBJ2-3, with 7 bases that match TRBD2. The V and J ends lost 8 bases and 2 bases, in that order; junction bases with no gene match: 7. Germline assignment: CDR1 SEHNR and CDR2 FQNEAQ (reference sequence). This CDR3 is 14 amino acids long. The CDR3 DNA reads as TGTGCCAGCTTCGGGGGGAGGTACACAGATACGCAGTATTTT. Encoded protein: CASFGGRYTDTQYF.

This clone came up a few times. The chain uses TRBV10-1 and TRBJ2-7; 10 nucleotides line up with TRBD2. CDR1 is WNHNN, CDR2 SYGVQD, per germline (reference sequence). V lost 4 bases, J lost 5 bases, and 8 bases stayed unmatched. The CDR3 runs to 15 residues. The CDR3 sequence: CASSVAGGLTDEQYF. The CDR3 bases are TGCGCCAGCAGTGTAGCGGGAGGCCTAACCGACGAGCAGTACTTC.

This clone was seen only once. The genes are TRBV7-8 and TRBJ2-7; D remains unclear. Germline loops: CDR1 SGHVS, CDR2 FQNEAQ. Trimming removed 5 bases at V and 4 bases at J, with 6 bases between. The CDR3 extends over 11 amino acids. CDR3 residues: CASSPGYEQYF. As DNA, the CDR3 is TGTGCCAGCAGCCCCGGGTACGAGCAGTACTTC.

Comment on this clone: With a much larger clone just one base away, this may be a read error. CDR3 loop: CASRQGNTGELFF. The CDR3 DNA is TGTGCCAGCAGACAGGGGAACACCGGGGAGCTGTTTTTT. The chain joins TRBV12-3 or TRBV12-4 to TRBJ2-2; weak D call: TRBD1 (6 bases). The CDR3 contains 13 residues. The ends were cut back, 6 bases at V and 1 base at J, with 6 bases in the middle.

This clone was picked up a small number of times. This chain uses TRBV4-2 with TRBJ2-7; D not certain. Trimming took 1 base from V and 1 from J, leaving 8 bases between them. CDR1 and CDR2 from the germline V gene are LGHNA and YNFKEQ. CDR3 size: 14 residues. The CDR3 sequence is CASSQVLRSYEQYF. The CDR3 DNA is TGTGCCAGCAGCCAAGTTCTGAGGTCCTACGAGCAGTACTTC.

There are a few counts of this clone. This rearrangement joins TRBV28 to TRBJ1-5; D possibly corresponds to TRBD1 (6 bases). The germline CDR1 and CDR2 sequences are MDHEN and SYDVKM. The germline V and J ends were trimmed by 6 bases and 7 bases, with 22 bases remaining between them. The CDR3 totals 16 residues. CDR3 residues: CASRASDRRVAQPQHF. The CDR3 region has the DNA TGTGCCAGCAGGGCCAGTGACAGGAGAGTAGCCCAGCCCCAGCATTTT.

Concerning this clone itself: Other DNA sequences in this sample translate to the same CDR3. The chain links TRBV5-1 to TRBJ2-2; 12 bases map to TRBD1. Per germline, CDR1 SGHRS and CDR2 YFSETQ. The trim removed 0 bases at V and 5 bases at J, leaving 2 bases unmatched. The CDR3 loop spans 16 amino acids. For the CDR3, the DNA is TGCGCCAGCAGCTTGGCGGGACAGGGGGCAACCGGGGAGCTGTTTTTT. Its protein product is CASSLAGQGATGELFF. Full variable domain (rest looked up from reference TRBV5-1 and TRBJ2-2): KAGVTQTPRYLIKTRGQQVTLSCSPISGHRSVSWYQQTPGQGLQFLFEYFSETQRNKGNFPGRFSGRQFSNSRSEMNVSTLELGDSALYLCASSLAGQGATGELFFGEGSRLTVL.

The CDR3 loop is CASRFTSIMNTEAFF. In DNA, the CDR3 is TGTGCCAGCAGATTCACGAGCATAATGAACACTGAAGCTTTCTTT. V usage is TRBV7-2 and J usage is TRBJ1-1; D is ambiguous. The CDR3 loop spans 15 amino acids. CDR1 SGHTA and CDR2 FQGNSA come from the germline V gene. Trimming took 6 bases from V and 0 from J, leaving 14 bases between them.

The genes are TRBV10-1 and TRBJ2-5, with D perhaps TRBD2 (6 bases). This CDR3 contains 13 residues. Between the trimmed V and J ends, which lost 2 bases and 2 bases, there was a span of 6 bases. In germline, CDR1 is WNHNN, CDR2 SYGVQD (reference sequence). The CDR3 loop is CASSEGTQETQYF. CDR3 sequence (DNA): TGCGCCAGCAGTGAGGGGACTCAAGAGACCCAGTACTTC.

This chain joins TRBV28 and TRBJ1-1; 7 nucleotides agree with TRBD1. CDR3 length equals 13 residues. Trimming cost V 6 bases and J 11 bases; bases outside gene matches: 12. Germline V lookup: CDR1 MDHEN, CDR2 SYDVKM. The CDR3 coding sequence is TGTGCCAGCAGCCGTGGGACAGCCCTGAGGGCTTTCTTT. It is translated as CASSRGTALRAFF.

The CDR3 here is CATSSTPAGGKGSYEQYF. Here the CDR3 DNA reads TGTGCCACCAGTTCAACGCCAGCGGGAGGGAAGGGGTCCTACGAGCAGTACTTC. V and J are TRBV24-1 and TRBJ2-7, with 10 bases that match TRBD2. This CDR3 has 18 residues. Looked up from germline, CDR1 is KGHDR and CDR2 is SFDVKD. V lost 6 bases, J lost 1 base, and 14 bases stayed unmatched.

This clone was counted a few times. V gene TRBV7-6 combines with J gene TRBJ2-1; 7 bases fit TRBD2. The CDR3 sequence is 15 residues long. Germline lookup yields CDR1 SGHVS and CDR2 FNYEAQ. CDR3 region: CAIAGPGSSYNEQFF. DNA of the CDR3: TGTGCTATAGCGGGTCCGGGGAGCTCCTACAATGAGCAGTTCTTC.

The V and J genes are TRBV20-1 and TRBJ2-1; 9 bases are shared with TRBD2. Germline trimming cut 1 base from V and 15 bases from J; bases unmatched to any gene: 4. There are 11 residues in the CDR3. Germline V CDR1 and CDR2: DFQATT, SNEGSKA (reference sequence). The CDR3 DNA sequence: TGCAGTGCTAGAGCTGGGACTAGCTGGTTCTTC. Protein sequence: CSARAGTSWFF.

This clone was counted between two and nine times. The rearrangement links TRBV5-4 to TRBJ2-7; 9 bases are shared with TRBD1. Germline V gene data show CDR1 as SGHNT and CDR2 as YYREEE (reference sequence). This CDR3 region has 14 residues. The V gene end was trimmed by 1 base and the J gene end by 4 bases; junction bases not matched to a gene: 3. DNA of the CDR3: TGTGCCAGCAGCTTGAAACAGGGGGCTTACGAGCAGTACTTC. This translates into CASSLKQGAYEQYF.

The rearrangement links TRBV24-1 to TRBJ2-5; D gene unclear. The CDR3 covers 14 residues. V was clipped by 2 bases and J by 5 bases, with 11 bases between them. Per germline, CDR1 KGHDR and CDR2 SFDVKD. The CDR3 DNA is TGTGCCACCAGTGATTCGGCAGGAACCGAGACCCAGTACTTC. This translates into CATSDSAGTETQYF.

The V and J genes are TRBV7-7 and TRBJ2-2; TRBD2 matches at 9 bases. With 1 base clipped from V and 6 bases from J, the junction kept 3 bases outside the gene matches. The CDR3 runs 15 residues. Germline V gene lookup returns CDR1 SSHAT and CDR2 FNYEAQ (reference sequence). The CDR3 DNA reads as TGTGCCAGCAGCTTAGTGGCGGGGGGGCCCGGGGAGCTGTTTTTT. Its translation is CASSLVAGGPGELFF.

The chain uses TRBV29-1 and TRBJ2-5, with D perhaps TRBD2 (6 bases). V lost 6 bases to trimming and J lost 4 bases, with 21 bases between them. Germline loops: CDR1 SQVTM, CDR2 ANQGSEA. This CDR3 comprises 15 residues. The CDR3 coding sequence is TGCAGCGTCCAAACAACGGGGGTCGGGCCAGAGACCCAGTACTTC. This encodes CSVQTTGVGPETQYF. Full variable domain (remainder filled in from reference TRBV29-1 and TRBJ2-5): SAVISQKPSRDICQRGTSLTIQCQVDSQVTMMFWYRQQPGQSLTLIATANQGSEATYESGFVIDKFPISRPNLTFSTLTVSNMSPEDSSIYLCSVQTTGVGPETQYFGPGTRLLVL.

The CDR3 DNA reads TGTGCCAGTAGTATATTAGGTACCTACGGGGATACGCAGTATTTT. This sequence encodes CASSILGTYGDTQYF. This sequence joins TRBV19 and TRBJ2-3; D is unresolved. This CDR3 spans 15 amino acids. V gave up 2 bases and J gave up 6 bases, with 15 bases separating them. Germline-derived CDR1 and CDR2 are LNHDA and SQIVND (reference sequence).

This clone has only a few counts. The chain's CDR3 is CASSLDRAGHYGYTF. The DNA of the CDR3 is TGTGCCAGCAGCTTAGATCGAGCAGGGCACTATGGCTACACCTTC. The rearrangement joins TRBV11-2 to TRBJ1-2; D might be TRBD1 (5 bases). V lost 0 bases and J lost 3, with 11 bases in between. The CDR3 is 15 amino acids. CDR1 and CDR2 from the germline V gene are SGHAT and FQNNGV. Based on the CDR3 plus reference TRBV11-2 and TRBJ1-2, the full variable domain is EAGVAQSPRYKIIEKRQSVAFWCNPISGHATLYWYQQILGQGPKLLIQFQNNGVVDDSQLPKDRFSAERLKGVDSTLKIQPAKLEDSAVYLCASSLDRAGHYGYTFGSGTRLTVV.

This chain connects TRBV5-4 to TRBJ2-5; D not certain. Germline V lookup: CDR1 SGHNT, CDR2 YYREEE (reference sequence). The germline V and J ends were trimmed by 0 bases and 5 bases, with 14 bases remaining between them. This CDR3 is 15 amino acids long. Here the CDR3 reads CASSLDPWPTETQYF. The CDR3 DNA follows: TGTGCCAGCAGCTTGGATCCCTGGCCCACGGAGACCCAGTACTTC. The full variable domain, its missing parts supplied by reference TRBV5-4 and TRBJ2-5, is ETGVTQSPTHLIKTRGQQVTLRCSSQSGHNTVSWYQQALGQGPQFIFQYYREEENGRGNFPPRFSGLQFPNYSSELNVNALELDDSALYLCASSLDPWPTETQYFGPGTRLLVL.